The T cell receptor beta chain described here comes from a study of post-analysis software for immune sequencing data. Unique molecular identifiers had been added to the TCR beta cDNA libraries. Via MiXCR, TCRdb re-called the PCR reads, giving one row per CDR3 protein. The profile covers fewer than 600,000 distinct CDR3 sequences, with roughly 46% appearing a single time and roughly an eighth taken by the ten largest. This clonotype has just one count. The antigen remains unidentified. Study conclusions and caveats: With TRBV5-6, TRBV5-1 and TRBV20-1 included, about five TRBV segments were more frequent in patients than in controls.

Between the trimmed V and J ends, which lost 5 bases and 0 bases, there was a span of 17 bases. The length of the CDR3 is 17 residues. The receptor comes from a girl aged 5 to 17 with multiple sclerosis. The sample comprised blood. V usage is TRBV12-3 or TRBV12-4 and J usage is TRBJ1-3; a weak D match, TRBD1 (6 bases). The CDR3 spells CASSPGQFTLSGNTIYF. In DNA, the CDR3 is TGTGCCAGCAGTCCCGGACAGTTTACACTCTCTGGAAACACCATATATTTT.